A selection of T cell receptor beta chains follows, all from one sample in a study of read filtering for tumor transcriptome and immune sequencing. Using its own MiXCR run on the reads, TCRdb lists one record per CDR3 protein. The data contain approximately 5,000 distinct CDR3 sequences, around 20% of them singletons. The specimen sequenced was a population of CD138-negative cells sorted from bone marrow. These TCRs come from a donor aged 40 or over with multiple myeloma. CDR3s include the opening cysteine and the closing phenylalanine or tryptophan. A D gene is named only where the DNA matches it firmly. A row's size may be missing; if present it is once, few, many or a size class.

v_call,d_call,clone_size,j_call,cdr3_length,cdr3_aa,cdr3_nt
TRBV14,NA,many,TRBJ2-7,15,CASSQVIAGTYEQYF,TGTGCCAGCAGCCAAGTCATCGCGGGAACCTACGAGCAGTACTTC
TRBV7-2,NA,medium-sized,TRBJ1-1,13,CASSPGGRLPAFF,TGTGCCAGCAGCCCCGGAGGCAGGCTGCCTGCTTTCTTT
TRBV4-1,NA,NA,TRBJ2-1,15,CARSFGPVSNNEQFF,TGCGCCCGCAGCTTCGGACCGGTGAGCAACAATGAGCAGTTCTTC
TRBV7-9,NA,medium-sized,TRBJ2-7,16,CASSLVGVGRSDEQYF,TGTGCCAGCAGCTTAGTGGGGGTGGGGAGATCGGACGAGCAGTACTTC
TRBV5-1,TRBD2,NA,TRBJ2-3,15,CAGSLGTRQFDTQYF,TGCGCCGGCAGCTTGGGGACTAGGCAGTTTGATACGCAGTATTTT
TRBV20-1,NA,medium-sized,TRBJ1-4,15,CFARMAFSTNEKLFF,TGCTTCGCTAGAATGGCCTTTTCAACTAATGAAAAACTGTTTTTT
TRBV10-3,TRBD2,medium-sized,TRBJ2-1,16,CAISDSGRSSYNEQFF,TGTGCCATCAGTGATAGCGGGAGGAGCTCCTACAATGAGCAGTTCTTC
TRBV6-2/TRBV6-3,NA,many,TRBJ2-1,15,CASSWNRAPGDEQFF,TGTGCCAGCAGTTGGAACAGGGCTCCTGGGGATGAGCAGTTCTTC
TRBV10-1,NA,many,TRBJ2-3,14,CASSESPAGDTQYF,TGCGCCAGCAGTGAGTCCCCAGCGGGAGATACGCAGTATTTT
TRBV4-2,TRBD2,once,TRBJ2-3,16,CASSHLVVAGGDAQCF,TGTGCCAGCAGCCACCTAGTAGTAGCGGGAGGAGATGCGCAGTGTTTT
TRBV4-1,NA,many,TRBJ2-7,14,CASSQVGNSYEQYF,TGCGCCAGCAGCCAAGTAGGTAACTCCTACGAGCAGTACTTC
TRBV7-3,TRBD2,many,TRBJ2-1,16,CASSSKGLVSYNEQFF,TGTGCCAGCAGCTCAAAGGGACTAGTATCATACAATGAGCAGTTCTTC
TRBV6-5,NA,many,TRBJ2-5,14,CASSPIGRQETQYF,TGTGCCAGCAGCCCGATAGGGAGGCAAGAGACCCAGTACTTC
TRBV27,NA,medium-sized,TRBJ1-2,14,CASRHTGTRLGYTF,TGTGCCAGCAGGCACACCGGGACACGCCTGGGCTACACCTTC
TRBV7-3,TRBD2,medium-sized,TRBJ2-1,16,CASSLTGGSTYNEQFF,TGTGCCAGCAGCTTAACTGGCGGGAGTACCTACAATGAGCAGTTCTTC
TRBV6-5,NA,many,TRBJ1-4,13,CASGVARFRKLFF,TGTGCCAGCGGGGTCGCTCGGTTTAGGAAACTGTTTTTT
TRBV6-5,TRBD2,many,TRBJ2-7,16,CASSYSASGRGYEQYF,TGTGCCAGCAGTTACTCGGCTAGCGGGAGGGGGTACGAGCAGTACTTC
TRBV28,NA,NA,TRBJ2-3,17,CASSPAHDGSGTDTQYF,TGTGCCAGCAGCCCCGCCCATGACGGGAGTGGCACAGATACACAGTATTTT
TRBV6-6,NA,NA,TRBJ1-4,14,CASSLNAGGPKLFF,TGTGCCAGCAGTTTGAACGCCGGGGGCCCAAAACTGTTTTTT
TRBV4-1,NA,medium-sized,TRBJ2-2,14,CASSDRGNTGELFF,TGCGCCAGCAGCGACCGTGGTAACACCGGGGAGCTGTTTTTT
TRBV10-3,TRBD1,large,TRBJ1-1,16,CAIRRDVGRGFKEAFF,TGTGCCATCAGGAGAGATGTTGGCAGGGGGTTTAAGGAAGCTTTCTTT
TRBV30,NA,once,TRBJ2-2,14,CAWESGANTGELFF,TGTGCCTGGGAAAGCGGAGCGAACACCGGGGAGCTGTTTTTT
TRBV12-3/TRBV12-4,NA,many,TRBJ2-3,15,CASSLVFQDTGTQYF,TGTGCCAGCAGTTTAGTTTTTCAGGACACAGGTACGCAGTATTTT
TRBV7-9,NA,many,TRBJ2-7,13,CASSLVRTYEQYF,TGTGCCAGCAGCTTAGTCCGGACCTACGAGCAGTACTTC
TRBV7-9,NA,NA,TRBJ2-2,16,CASSPLASRGTGELFF,TGTGCCAGCAGCCCCCTGGCTAGCCGGGGCACTGGGGAGCTGTTCTTT
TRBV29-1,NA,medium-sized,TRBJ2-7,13,CSVEDTYSYEQYF,TGCAGCGTTGAGGACACCTACTCCTACGAGCAGTACTTC
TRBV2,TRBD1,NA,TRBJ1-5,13,CASRGQGNQSQHF,TGTGCCAGCCGGGGACAGGGGAACCAGTCCCAGCACTTT